The following is a T cell receptor beta chain sequence with its context. This specimen comes from a study of CD8 T cells in Susac syndrome. Germline lookup yields CDR1 SNHLY and CDR2 FYNNEI. V was shortened by 7 bases and J by 5 bases, with 20 bases between the two germline ends. The CDR3 consists of 15 residues. Reverse transcription used roughly 0.45 to 1 ug RNA and random hexamers. TCRdb reanalysed the immunoSEQ multiplex PCR reads using MiXCR and keeps one entry per CDR3 protein. This sample carries 75,000 to 95,000 distinct CDR3 sequences, approximately 95% of them seen once, and the ten largest clones take under 0.6%.

Sequencing input: CD8+ T cells from PBMCs. V and J are TRBV2 and TRBJ2-5; the D gene is possibly TRBD1 (6 bases). The origin of this receptor is a human donor with Susac syndrome. CDR3 coding DNA: TGTGCCAGCACCAAGGGGGACCAAAGCATGGAGACCCAGTACTTC. This gives the protein CASTKGDQSMETQYF.